What follows are 28 T cell receptor beta chains derived from one specimen sequenced in a study of OX40 agonist ivuxolimab in advanced cancers. Profiled with immunoSEQ multiplex PCR; TCRdb holds only in-frame clones, not every one. The sample consists of over 85,000 clones, 90% to 95% of them appearing once. The sample here was CD4+ or CD8+ T cells sorted from blood, taken in a trial of the OX40 agonist ivuxolimab. The receptors here all came from an adult with an advanced solid tumor such as melanoma, head and neck, liver or kidney cancer.

The V call is TRBV4-2, the J call TRBJ1-5; the match to TRBD1 covers 7 bases. Germline CDR1 and CDR2: LGHNA and YNFKEQ. The V segment lost 0 bases and the J segment 0 bases; nucleotides outside the gene matches: 5. The CDR3 covers 17 residues. CDR3 in amino acids: CASSQESTGYSNQPQHF. The CDR3 region has the DNA TGTGCCAGCAGCCAAGAATCGACAGGGTATAGCAATCAGCCCCAGCATTTT.

This clone was seen only once. This rearrangement joins TRBV5-4 to TRBJ2-7, with a tentative D call TRBD2 (6 bases). Germline V gene sequence: CDR1 SGHNT, CDR2 YYREEE (reference sequence). Between the trimmed V and J ends, which lost 2 bases and 0 bases, there was a span of 9 bases. The CDR3 spans 14 residues. The chain's CDR3 is CASSFLGLSYEQYV. As DNA, the CDR3 is TGTGCCAGCAGCTTTTTGGGACTCTCCTACGAGCAGTACGTC.

The rearrangement joins TRBV18 to TRBJ2-5; D tentatively reads TRBD1 or TRBD2 (5 bases each). CDR1 and CDR2 (germline): KGHSH, LQKENI. V lost 2 bases to trimming and J lost 4 bases, with 8 bases between them. This CDR3 spans 13 amino acids. The CDR3 spells CASSPAGAETQYF. CDR3 sequence (DNA): TGTGCCAGCTCACCAGCCGGGGCAGAGACCCAGTACTTC.

The V and J genes are TRBV4-3 and TRBJ1-2, with D perhaps TRBD1 (5 bases). CDR3 length: 14 amino acids. Germline V gene lookup returns CDR1 LGHNA and CDR2 YSLEER. Between the trimmed V and J ends, which lost 6 bases and 2 bases, there was a span of 13 bases. In nucleotides, the CDR3 is TGCGCCAGCAGTATAGGACAAGACAACTATGGCTACACCTTC. It specifies CASSIGQDNYGYTF.

This chain connects TRBV28 to TRBJ1-2; D is possibly TRBD1 (5 bases). Per the germline V gene, CDR1 is MDHEN and CDR2 is SYDVKM. The CDR3 consists of 14 residues. Trimming left V 4 bases short and J 4 bases short, with 13 bases between. DNA for the CDR3: TGTGCCAGCAGTTCAATGGGGGAGGTCTATGGCTACACCTTC. Translated, it gives CASSSMGEVYGYTF.

V and J are TRBV6-1 and TRBJ2-3; D not certain. Trimming stripped 6 bases from V and 7 bases from J, with 11 bases between. The CDR3 contains 12 residues. Germline V gene data show CDR1 as MNHNS and CDR2 as SASEGT. CDR3 in amino acids: CASRPSLYTQYF. The CDR3 DNA reads as TGTGCCAGCAGACCGAGCCTTTATACGCAGTATTTT.

This clone was recorded once. The rearrangement uses TRBV4-2 and TRBJ2-1; D may match TRBD1 or TRBD2 (5 bases each). V shed 0 bases and J shed 5 bases, with 14 bases lying between them. There are 16 residues in the CDR3. The germline V gene has CDR1 LGHNA and CDR2 YNFKEQ. CDR3: CASSQDLSGRDNEQFF. The CDR3 DNA reads as TGTGCCAGCAGCCAAGATTTGTCAGGGCGGGACAATGAGCAGTTCTTC.

The chain employs TRBV4-3 and TRBJ1-6; no firm D call. V was cut by 0 bases and J by 6 bases, with 18 bases left in between. CDR1 is LGHNA, CDR2 YSLEER, per germline. CDR3 length equals 18 residues. CDR3 sequence: CASSQEPRGSRSNSPLHF. The CDR3 bases are TGCGCCAGCAGCCAAGAGCCGCGAGGGTCCCGGAGTAATTCACCCCTCCACTTT.

This clone has only a few counts. The J gene is TRBJ1-5, the V gene TRBV19, with D perhaps TRBD1 (6 bases). Per germline, CDR1 LNHDA and CDR2 SQIVND (reference sequence). CDR3 length: 15 amino acids. CDR3 protein: CATGNRAAGNQPQHF. The CDR3 region has the DNA TGTGCTACAGGGAATCGGGCGGCGGGCAATCAGCCCCAGCATTTT.

The V and J genes are TRBV7-3 and TRBJ2-3; D is unresolved. Germline CDR1 SGHTA, CDR2 FQGTGA. This CDR3 region has 15 residues. V lost 8 bases, J lost 2 bases, and 17 bases lay in between. CDR3 amino acids: CASSPSAASTDTQYF. The CDR3 DNA sequence: TGTGCCAGCTCCCCTAGTGCGGCTTCCACAGATACGCAGTATTTT.

The table lists this clone with a few counts. This chain joins TRBV11-3 and TRBJ2-3, with TRBD2 matching over 12 bases. The V gene's germline CDR1 is SGHNT and CDR2 YENEEA. The V segment lost 1 base and the J segment 1 base; nucleotides outside the gene matches: 6. The CDR3 covers 18 residues. The CDR3 bases are TGTGCCAGCAGCTTAGGACTAGCGGGGGTTGAGGGCACAGATACGCAGTATTTT. This codes for CASSLGLAGVEGTDTQYF.

The V and J genes are TRBV10-3 and TRBJ2-1, with D perhaps matching TRBD2 (7 bases). V lost 4 bases, J lost 2 bases, and 27 bases lay in between. This CDR3 region has 20 residues. Per the germline V gene, CDR1 is ENHRY and CDR2 is SYGVKD. This CDR3 is CAISAPEGEGRSLAYNEQFF. The CDR3 bases are TGTGCCATCAGTGCTCCCGAGGGGGAGGGCCGCAGTCTCGCCTACAATGAGCAGTTCTTC.

This chain links TRBV6-5 with TRBJ1-1; unclear D gene. V was cut by 8 bases and J by 4 bases, with 20 bases left in between. This CDR3 spans 15 amino acids. From germline, CDR1 is MNHEY and CDR2 SVGAGI. For the CDR3, the DNA is TGTGCCAGCGGCCCCTCGATGGGTGTGACCACTGAAGCTTTCTTT. This sequence encodes CASGPSMGVTTEAFF.

The rearrangement links TRBV15 to TRBJ2-1, with 7 bases that match TRBD1. The CDR3 length is 14 residues. Germline CDR1 and CDR2: LNHNV and YYDKDF (reference sequence). V lost 5 bases and J lost 8; bases outside the gene matches: 9. The CDR3 here is CATSHRQGRDEQFF. CDR3 nucleotide sequence: TGTGCCACCAGCCACCGACAGGGTAGGGATGAGCAGTTCTTC. The full variable domain, with the rest looked up from reference TRBV15 and TRBJ2-1, is DAMVIQNPRYQVTQFGKPVTLSCSQTLNHNVMYWYQQKSSQAPKLLFHYYDKDFNNEADTPDNFQSRRPNTSFCFLDIRSPGLGDTAMYLCATSHRQGRDEQFFGPGTRLTVL.

The rearrangement uses TRBV10-2 and TRBJ2-1, with TRBD2 matching 10 bases. The CDR3 has 14 amino acids. V dropped 6 bases and J dropped 4; count of bases not matched to a gene: 3. Per germline, CDR1 WSHSY and CDR2 SAAADI. CDR3 sequence (DNA): TGCGCCAGCAGATCTAGCGGGGGATACAATGAGCAGTTCTTC. This codes for CASRSSGGYNEQFF.

This sequence joins TRBV5-4 and TRBJ2-3; D is perhaps TRBD1 (6 bases). V lost 1 base and J 2 bases, leaving 11 bases between the germline ends. CDR3 length: 15 residues. Germline CDR1 is SGHNT and CDR2 is YYREEE (reference sequence). The CDR3 region has the DNA TGTGCCAGCAGCTTGAAACAGGGATACACAGATACGCAGTATTTT. Encoded protein: CASSLKQGYTDTQYF.

The table lists this clone with a count of one. The rearrangement uses TRBV6-6 and TRBJ1-5; the D gene is possibly TRBD1 (5 bases). The CDR3 contains 13 residues. V was trimmed by 4 bases and J by 6 bases, leaving 10 bases between them. Germline CDR1 reads MNHNY; CDR2 reads SVGAGI (reference sequence). Written as DNA, the CDR3 is TGTGCCAGCAGTTTCCAGGGTTCTCAGCCCCAGCATTTT. It is translated as CASSFQGSQPQHF.

For the CDR3, the DNA is TGTGCCAGCAGCCGACAGGGCGATCAGCCCCAGCATTTT. Amino acids: CASSRQGDQPQHF. V is TRBV7-9 and J is TRBJ1-5; 7 nucleotides match TRBD1. The CDR3 is 13 residues long. CDR1 and CDR2 from the germline V gene are SEHNR and FQNEAQ (reference sequence). V was pared by 5 bases and J by 5 bases, with 3 bases of the junction left unmatched. Full variable domain (outside the CDR3, taken from reference TRBV7-9 and TRBJ1-5): DTGVSQNPRHKITKRGQNVTFRCDPISEHNRLYWYRQTLGQGPEFLTYFQNEAQLEKSRLLSDRFSAERPKGSFSTLEIQRTEQGDSAMYLCASSRQGDQPQHFGDGTRLSIL.

The V call is TRBV4-3, the J call TRBJ1-5; D unresolved. The ends were cut back, 0 bases at V and 1 base at J, with 13 bases in the middle. The CDR3 length is 17 residues. CDR1 and CDR2 from the germline V gene are LGHNA and YSLEER. CDR3 in DNA: TGCGCCAGCAGCCAAGATCGAGGAGGGCTGAGCAATCAGCCCCAGCATTTT. This encodes CASSQDRGGLSNQPQHF.

This chain uses TRBV18 with TRBJ1-2; 7 bases fit TRBD1. V trimming: 6 bases; J trimming: 6 bases; junction bases outside the gene matches: 10. There are 14 residues in the CDR3. CDR1 is KGHSH and CDR2 is LQKENI in the germline V gene. Here the CDR3 DNA reads TGTGCCAGCTCGCGGGGACAGCTAGGGGATGGCTACACCTTC. It translates to CASSRGQLGDGYTF.

The chain is built from TRBV2 and TRBJ2-5; D is ambiguous. Per germline, CDR1 SNHLY and CDR2 FYNNEI. The V end lost 4 bases, the J end lost 5 bases, and 11 bases lay between the germline ends. The CDR3 is made up of 13 amino acids. CDR3 amino acids: CASSVHFGETQYF. CDR3 DNA sequence: TGTGCCAGCAGTGTTCACTTCGGGGAGACCCAGTACTTC.

The gene calls are TRBV6-1 and TRBJ1-2; a weak D match, TRBD1 (5 bases). There are 11 residues in the CDR3. V lost 11 bases and J lost 3, with 10 bases in between. Germline CDR1 is MNHNS and CDR2 is SASEGT. The CDR3 sequence is CAGSRDYGYTF. In DNA form, the CDR3 reads TGTGCCGGATCCAGGGACTATGGCTACACCTTC.

The chain recombines TRBV5-1 with TRBJ2-5, with D tentatively TRBD2 (5 bases). Trimming shortened V by 2 bases and J by 3 bases, and 8 bases separated the two germline ends. This CDR3 region has 13 residues. The germline V gene has CDR1 SGHRS and CDR2 YFSETQ. CDR3: CASSFGLEETQYF. The CDR3 bases are TGCGCCAGCAGCTTTGGACTTGAAGAGACCCAGTACTTC.

This clone was counted only a few times. The J gene is TRBJ1-1, the V gene TRBV7-2, with no clear D. Deletions cut 4 bases from V and 7 bases from J, with 10 bases between. CDR1 is SGHTA, CDR2 FQGNSA, per germline. CDR3 size: 12 residues. The chain's CDR3 is CASSSSWFEAFF. DNA for the CDR3: TGTGCCAGCAGCTCGAGTTGGTTTGAAGCTTTCTTT.

The V and J genes are TRBV11-2 and TRBJ2-7; 8 bases match TRBD2. The CDR3 loop spans 15 amino acids. CDR1 SGHAT and CDR2 FQNNGV come from the germline V gene. Trimming cost V 5 bases and J 4 bases; bases outside gene matches: 10. The CDR3 here is CASSIPGGRTYEQYF. The CDR3 nucleotides read TGTGCCAGCAGCATACCGGGGGGGCGGACATACGAGCAGTACTTC.

The chain recombines TRBV30 with TRBJ2-4; TRBD1 agrees at 7 bases. Germline CDR1 GTSNPN, CDR2 SVGIG (reference sequence). This CDR3 has 13 amino acids. V lost 6 bases to trimming and J lost 1 base; unmatched junction nucleotides: 3. CDR3 amino acids: CACGQAAKNIQYF. The CDR3 nucleotides read TGTGCCTGTGGACAGGCGGCCAAAAACATTCAGTACTTC.

This clone has only one observation. The rearrangement links TRBV5-1 to TRBJ2-3, with D unresolved. The CDR3 spans 14 residues. V was trimmed by 1 base and J by 4 bases, leaving 10 bases between them. Germline CDR1 SGHRS, CDR2 YFSETQ. DNA of the CDR3: TGCGCCAGCAGCTTGTCTGGGGATGCAGATACGCAGTATTTT. As protein: CASSLSGDADTQYF.

This clone is a singleton in its sample. This rearrangement joins TRBV11-2 to TRBJ2-1, with 8 bases identical to TRBD2. Germline V gene lookup returns CDR1 SGHAT and CDR2 FQNNGV. The V segment lost 3 bases and the J segment 8 bases; nucleotides outside the gene matches: 15. The CDR3 totals 17 residues. The CDR3 protein is CASSFKGLALGSHEQFF. CDR3 DNA: TGTGCCAGCAGCTTTAAAGGACTAGCTCTGGGGAGCCATGAGCAGTTCTTC.